This paragraph reports one T cell receptor beta chain. Germline CDR1 and CDR2: MNHEY and SMNVEV (reference sequence). The CDR3 contains 16 residues. V lost 0 bases to trimming and J lost 7 bases; unmatched junction nucleotides: 11. This sample stems from a study of blood T cell repertoires in COVID-19. Assay used: immunoSEQ multiplex PCR; TCRdb lists only in-frame clones, some missing. The sample comprises 90,000 to 130,000 clones, about 90% of which are singletons, and roughly 5% rests with the top ten. The chain recombines TRBV27 with TRBJ1-2; 7 bases are a match to TRBD1. The source material was peripheral blood. The TCR was taken from a human donor in a cohort sampled during active COVID-19. DNA for the CDR3: TGTGCCAGCAGTTTATCGGGAACAGGGGTATCGAGTGGCTACACCTTC. Protein sequence: CASSLSGTGVSSGYTF.